This T cell receptor beta chain derives from a study of shared T cell receptors in the human thymus. Here immunoSEQ multiplex PCR was the method, and the copy in TCRdb shows in-frame clones only, minus some. This table has hundreds of thousands of clones, roughly 74% appearing once. Germline V gene data show CDR1 as LGHNA and CDR2 as YSLEER. V lost 6 bases and J lost 0; bases outside the gene matches: 5. This CDR3 is 16 amino acids long. These data are also associated with another study on human thymus T cells. That work adds: From resections taken during corrective heart surgery, the thymus tissue was obtained. It looked as if thymic and blood repertoires used V and J genes in a biased way.

The TCR originated in a boy in the first two years of life with a congenital heart defect. This sequence joins TRBV4-3 and TRBJ2-1; 10 nucleotides agree with TRBD2. Sequences were obtained from thymocytes. As DNA, the CDR3 is TGCGCCAGCAGACGATCTAGCGGGAGCTCCTACAATGAGCAGTTCTTC. This gives the protein CASRRSSGSSYNEQFF.